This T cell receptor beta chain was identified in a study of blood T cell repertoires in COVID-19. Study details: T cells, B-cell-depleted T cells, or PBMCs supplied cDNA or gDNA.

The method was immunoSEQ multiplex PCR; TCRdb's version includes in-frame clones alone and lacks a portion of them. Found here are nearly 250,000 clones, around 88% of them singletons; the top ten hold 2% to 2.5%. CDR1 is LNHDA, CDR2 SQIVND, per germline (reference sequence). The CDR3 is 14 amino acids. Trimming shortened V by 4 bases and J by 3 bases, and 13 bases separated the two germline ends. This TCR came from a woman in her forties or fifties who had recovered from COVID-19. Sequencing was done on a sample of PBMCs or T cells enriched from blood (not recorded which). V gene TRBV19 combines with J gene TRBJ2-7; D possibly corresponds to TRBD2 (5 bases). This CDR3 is CASSRGDIVYEQYF. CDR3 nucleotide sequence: TGTGCCAGTAGTAGGGGAGACATCGTCTACGAGCAGTACTTC.